This T cell receptor beta chain comes out of a study of blood T cell repertoires in COVID-19. As processed by the authors: Counts of nucleated cells, estimated from reference gene primer amplification, were obtained. Assay: immunoSEQ multiplex PCR; the TCRdb copy retains only in-frame clones and omits some. Clonal size and the V and J genes are those of that table, whereas D and trimming came from the DNA. This table has about 130,000 clones, less than 90% appearing once. This CDR3 is built from 16 residues. Germline CDR1 is LNHDA and CDR2 is SQIVND (reference sequence). J was trimmed by 5 bases and V by 4 bases; bases with no gene match: 9.

The receptor was derived from a woman of 80 years or more with acute or convalescent COVID-19. J is TRBJ2-1 and V is TRBV19, with 9 bases lining up with TRBD2. The specimen was peripheral blood. The CDR3 DNA sequence: TGTGCCAGTAGTAATCCCGCCGGACTAGCGCACAATGAGCAGTTCTTC. Protein product: CASSNPAGLAHNEQFF.